The rows below give T cell receptor beta chains drawn from one sample of a study of T cells in Graves' hyperthyroidism and ophthalmopathy. TCRdb reprocessed the multiplex PCR reads with MiXCR, giving one entry per CDR3 protein. The table includes a few hundred thousand distinct CDR3 sequences, around 21% detected once. Sequenced sample: blood. The receptors derive from a man aged 18 to 29 with Graves' hyperthyroidism. Each CDR3 is given with its conserved first and last residue. D genes are given only for firm matches. Expanded clones get a size class; other rows say once, few or many, or leave the size out.

few	TRBJ1-5	TRBV28	NA	CASARAGSRQPQHF	TGTGCCAGCGCCCGCGCCGGTTCCAGACAGCCCCAGCATTTT
NA	TRBJ1-1	TRBV5-4	NA	CASSLVQGEAFF	TGTGCCAGCAGCTTGGTACAGGGCGAAGCTTTCTTT
many	TRBJ2-7	TRBV6-1	TRBD1	CASSGRGQGAVVEQYF	TGTGCCAGCAGTGGGCGAGGACAGGGGGCGGTGGTCGAGCAGTACTTC
many	TRBJ2-3	TRBV10-1	NA	CASSDRQVTDTQYF	TGCGCCAGCAGTGACCGACAGGTGACAGATACGCAGTATTTT
many	TRBJ2-4	TRBV29-1	TRBD1	CSAQGQGFLTKNIQYF	TGCAGCGCCCAGGGACAGGGTTTTCTAACCAAAAACATTCAGTACTTC
many	TRBJ2-7	TRBV28	NA	CASAEGGRSYEQYF	TGTGCCAGCGCCGAAGGGGGACGCTCTTACGAGCAGTACTTC
many	TRBJ1-2	TRBV6-5	NA	CASSSQGSQGYGYTF	TGTGCCAGCAGTTCCCAGGGATCCCAAGGGTATGGCTACACCTTC
few	TRBJ2-7	TRBV30	NA	CAWSVGRLYEQYF	TGTGCCTGGAGTGTGGGGCGGCTCTACGAGCAGTACTTC
NA	TRBJ1-2	TRBV6-1	TRBD1	CASSERIGGHYGYTF	TGTGCCAGCAGTGAAAGGATAGGGGGCCACTATGGCTACACCTTC
many	TRBJ1-2	TRBV27	NA	CASSFLGGPDGYTF	TGTGCCAGCAGCTTCCTAGGAGGGCCCGATGGCTACACCTTC
few	TRBJ2-7	TRBV4-1	TRBD1	CASSRNTGGESREQYF	TGCGCCAGCAGCCGCAATACAGGGGGCGAATCGCGAGAGCAGTACTTC
few	TRBJ2-5	TRBV2	TRBD2	CASRPRPLAELQETQYF	TGTGCCAGCAGGCCGCGGCCACTAGCGGAGCTTCAAGAGACCCAGTACTTC
NA	TRBJ2-2	TRBV9	TRBD1	CASSVEAGGNGELFF	TGTGCCAGCAGCGTAGAGGCAGGGGGAAACGGGGAGCTGTTTTTT
many	TRBJ1-5	TRBV19	NA	CASSISSNQPQHF	TGTGCCAGTAGTATATCTAGCAATCAGCCCCAGCATTTT
NA	TRBJ1-2	TRBV7-2	TRBD1	CASSPRTGHKGGYTF	TGTGCCAGCAGCCCTCGGACAGGGCATAAGGGGGGCTACACCTTC
many	TRBJ1-2	TRBV24-1	NA	CATSEHTGYGYTF	TGTGCCACCAGTGAGCACACAGGCTATGGCTACACCTTC
few	TRBJ2-2	TRBV19	NA	CASSTQEGITGELFF	TGTGCCAGTAGTACCCAGGAGGGGATCACCGGGGAGCTGTTTTTT
many	TRBJ1-1	TRBV19	NA	CASSPWEGADTEAFF	TGTGCCAGTAGTCCCTGGGAAGGGGCCGACACTGAAGCTTTCTTT
many	TRBJ2-5	TRBV24-1	TRBD2	CATSDPRGGLTQYF	TGTGCCACCAGTGATCCTCGGGGAGGGCTGACCCAGTACTTC
NA	TRBJ1-1	TRBV28	NA	CASIIAGIPEAFF	TGTGCCAGCATAATAGCAGGAATACCAGAAGCTTTCTTT
NA	TRBJ1-6	TRBV7-2	NA	CASTDNNSPLHF	TGTGCCAGCACCGACAATAATTCACCCCTCCACTTT
many	TRBJ1-1	TRBV12-3/TRBV12-4	NA	CASSLLMNTEAFF	TGTGCCAGCAGTTTATTGATGAACACTGAAGCTTTCTTT
NA	TRBJ1-6	TRBV28	NA	CASSFGGMSSYNSPLHF	TGTGCCAGCAGTTTCGGGGGAATGAGCTCCTATAATTCACCCCTCCACTTT
few	TRBJ2-2	TRBV4-1	TRBD2	CASSHQLAGGDTGELFF	TGCGCCAGCAGCCACCAACTAGCGGGGGGCGACACCGGGGAGCTGTTTTTT
many	TRBJ1-2	TRBV28	NA	CASSPDQGGGYTF	TGTGCCAGCAGCCCCGACCAGGGCGGAGGCTACACCTTC
many	TRBJ1-1	TRBV12-3/TRBV12-4	NA	CASRVNWGGTEAFF	TGTGCCAGCAGGGTCAACTGGGGGGGGACTGAAGCTTTCTTT
NA	TRBJ2-7	TRBV29-1	TRBD2	CSVDGLAGEQYF	TGCAGCGTTGACGGACTAGCGGGTGAGCAGTACTTC
many	TRBJ2-5	TRBV11-2	NA	CASSLGFRVVEETQYF	TGTGCCAGCAGCTTAGGGTTCAGGGTAGTGGAAGAGACCCAGTACTTC
few	TRBJ2-5	TRBV14	NA	CASSRGPPFQETQYF	TGTGCCAGCAGCCGGGGACCACCTTTCCAAGAGACCCAGTACTTC
NA	TRBJ1-1	TRBV19	NA	CASSMGTINTEAFF	TGTGCCAGTAGTATGGGGACTATCAACACTGAAGCTTTCTTT
many	TRBJ2-7	TRBV14	TRBD2	CASSPLAGGIYEQYF	TGTGCCAGCAGCCCGCTAGCGGGGGGTATCTACGAGCAGTACTTC
NA	TRBJ1-2	TRBV6-1	TRBD1	CASTITGGDYGYTF	TGTGCCAGCACTATAACAGGGGGCGACTATGGCTACACCTTC
NA	TRBJ1-1	TRBV6-1	NA	CASSPTRTRRGISEAFF	TGTGCCAGCAGCCCGACTCGGACCCGTCGTGGGATCTCTGAAGCTTTCTTT
many	TRBJ2-6	TRBV19	NA	CASTGDGSSGANVLTF	TGTGCCAGTACCGGGGACGGAAGCTCTGGGGCCAACGTCCTGACTTTC
many	TRBJ1-1	TRBV6-2/TRBV6-3	TRBD1	CASNSTGFSTEAFF	TGTGCCAGCAACTCGACAGGGTTTTCCACTGAAGCTTTCTTT
many	TRBJ1-1	TRBV12-3/TRBV12-4	NA	CASSLRAMNTEAFF	TGTGCCAGCAGCTTACGTGCGATGAACACTGAAGCTTTCTTT
many	TRBJ1-5	TRBV10-2	NA	CASGAHPGSNQPQHF	TGCGCCAGCGGGGCTCATCCAGGGAGCAATCAGCCCCAGCATTTT
NA	TRBJ1-2	TRBV4-1	NA	CASSQGPQGSNYGYTF	TGCGCCAGCAGCCAAGGGCCCCAGGGAAGTAACTATGGCTACACCTTC
NA	TRBJ1-2	TRBV19	NA	CASSSQPGNNYGYTF	TGTGCCAGTAGTTCCCAGCCTGGGAATAACTATGGCTACACCTTC
NA	TRBJ1-6	TRBV5-5	NA	CASSLGAAWNSPLHF	TGTGCCAGCAGCCTAGGGGCGGCTTGGAATTCACCCCTCCACTTT
NA	TRBJ2-5	TRBV2	TRBD2	CASSEGTLAGGPETQYF	TGTGCCAGCAGTGAAGGGACTCTAGCGGGGGGGCCGGAGACCCAGTACTTC
many	TRBJ1-1	TRBV12-3/TRBV12-4	NA	CASSFLEDSGTEAFF	TGTGCCAGCAGTTTCTTGGAAGATAGTGGCACTGAAGCTTTCTTT
few	TRBJ1-2	TRBV4-1	NA	CASSDYPDSTNYGYTF	TGCGCCAGCAGCGATTATCCCGACTCTACTAACTATGGCTACACCTTC
many	TRBJ2-5	TRBV20-1	NA	CSAREETQYF	TGCAGTGCTAGGGAGGAGACCCAGTACTTC
many	TRBJ2-7	TRBV6-1	TRBD1	CASNPQGAYEQYF	TGTGCCAGCAACCCACAGGGGGCCTACGAGCAGTACTTC
NA	TRBJ1-2	TRBV6-1	NA	CASSRQLEGYTF	TGTGCCAGCAGTAGGCAGCTAGAGGGCTACACCTTC